This T cell receptor (beta chain) was profiled in a study of CD8+ T cells in alopecia areata. Study at large: The percentage of affected scalp area served as the score of severity for treated patients. Broader study findings: Higher clonality and more expanded CD8+ clones appeared in lesional than normal scalp.

TCR sequencing used cDNA made by reverse transcription of extracted RNA. Only in-frame clones appear in the TCRdb table, and some are missing; sequencing was by immunoSEQ multiplex PCR. The table shows about 190,000 clones, with around 60% occurring only once. Described treatment: oral pan-JAK inhibitor, 5-10 mg twice daily. The investigators collected lesional scalp punch biopsies and peripheral blood from alopecia areata patients. Remarks on this clone: Its antigen is unknown.

The sample consisted of CD4+ T cells sorted from blood, taken at week 4, from a patient treated with tofacitinib. The source is a human donor with alopecia areata.

This CDR3 is CAWSVNREETQYF. DNA of the CDR3: TGTGCCTGGAGTGTTAACAGGGAAGAGACCCAGTACTTC. The chain recombines TRBV30 with TRBJ2-5; tentatively, D is TRBD1 (6 bases). Trimming left V 0 bases short and J 3 bases short, with 8 bases between. Germline V gene sequence: CDR1 GTSNPN, CDR2 SVGIG (reference sequence). The CDR3 contains 13 residues.